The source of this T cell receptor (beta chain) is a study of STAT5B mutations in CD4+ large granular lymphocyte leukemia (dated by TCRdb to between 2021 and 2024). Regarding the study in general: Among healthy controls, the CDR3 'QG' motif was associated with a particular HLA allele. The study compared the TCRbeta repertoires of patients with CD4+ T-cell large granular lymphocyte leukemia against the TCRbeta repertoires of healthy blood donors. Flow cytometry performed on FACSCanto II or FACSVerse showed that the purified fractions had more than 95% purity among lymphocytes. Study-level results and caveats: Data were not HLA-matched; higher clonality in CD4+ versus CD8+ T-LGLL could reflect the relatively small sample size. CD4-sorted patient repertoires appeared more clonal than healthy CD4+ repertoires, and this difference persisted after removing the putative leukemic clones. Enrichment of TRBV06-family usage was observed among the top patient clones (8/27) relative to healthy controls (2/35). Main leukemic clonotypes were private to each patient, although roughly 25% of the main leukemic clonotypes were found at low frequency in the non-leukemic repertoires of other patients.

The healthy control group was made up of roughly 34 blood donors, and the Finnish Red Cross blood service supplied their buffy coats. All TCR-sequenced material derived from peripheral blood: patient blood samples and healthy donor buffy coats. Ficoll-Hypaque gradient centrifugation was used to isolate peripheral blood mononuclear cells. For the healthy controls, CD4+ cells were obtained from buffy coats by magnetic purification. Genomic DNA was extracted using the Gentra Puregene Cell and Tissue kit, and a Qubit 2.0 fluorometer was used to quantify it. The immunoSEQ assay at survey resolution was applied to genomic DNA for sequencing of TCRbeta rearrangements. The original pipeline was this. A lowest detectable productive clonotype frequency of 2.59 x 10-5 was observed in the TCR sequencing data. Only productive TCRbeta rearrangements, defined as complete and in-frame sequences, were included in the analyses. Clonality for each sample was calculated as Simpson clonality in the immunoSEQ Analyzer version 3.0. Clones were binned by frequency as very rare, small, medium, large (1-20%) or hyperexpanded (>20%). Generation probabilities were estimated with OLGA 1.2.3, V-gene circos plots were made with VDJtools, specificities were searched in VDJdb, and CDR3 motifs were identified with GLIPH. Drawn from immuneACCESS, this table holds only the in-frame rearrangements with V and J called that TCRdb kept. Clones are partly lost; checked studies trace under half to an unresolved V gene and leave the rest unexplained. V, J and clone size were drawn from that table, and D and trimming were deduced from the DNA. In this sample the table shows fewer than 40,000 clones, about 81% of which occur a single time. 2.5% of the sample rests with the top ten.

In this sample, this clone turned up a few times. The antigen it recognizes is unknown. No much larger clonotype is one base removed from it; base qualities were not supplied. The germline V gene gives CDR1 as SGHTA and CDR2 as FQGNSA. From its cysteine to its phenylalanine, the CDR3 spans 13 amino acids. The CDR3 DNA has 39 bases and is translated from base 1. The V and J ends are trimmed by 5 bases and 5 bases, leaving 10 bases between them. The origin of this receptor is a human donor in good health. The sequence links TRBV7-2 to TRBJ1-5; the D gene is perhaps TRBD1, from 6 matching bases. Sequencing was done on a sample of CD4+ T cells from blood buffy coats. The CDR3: CASSPQGDQPQHF. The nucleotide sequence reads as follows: TGTGCCAGCAGCCCACAGGGAGATCAGCCCCAGCATTTT.